The 31 T cell receptor beta chains given below trace back to one sample, sequenced in a study of blood T cells in healthy people across ages. Together with a sample-barcoded 5' primer, a J-beta primer mix was included in a second PCR lasting about 7 to 11 cycles. TCRdb re-analysed the 5' RACE reads in MiXCR, keeping a single row per CDR3 protein. The table lists about 1.8 million distinct CDR3 sequences, around half of them singletons. What was sequenced was blood. Source of these receptors: a woman between 35 and 50 years old in good health.

The V and J genes are TRBV27 and TRBJ2-3; D is undetermined. V lost 5 bases and J 5 bases, leaving 11 bases between the germline ends. This CDR3 has 13 residues. Germline V gives CDR1 MNHEY, CDR2 SMNVEV (reference sequence). The CDR3: CASSPRRLDTQYF. The DNA of the CDR3 is TGTGCCAGCAGTCCCCGGCGCCTAGATACGCAGTATTTT.

This clonotype appeared many times. V and J are TRBV7-2 and TRBJ2-1; D remains unclear. The V gene lost 3 bases and the J gene lost 2 bases, with 5 bases spanning the gap. CDR3 length: 13 residues. Germline-derived CDR1 and CDR2 are SGHTA and FQGNSA. In nucleotides, the CDR3 is TGTGCCAGCAGCTTGGACGCCTACAATGAGCAGTTCTTC. This codes for CASSLDAYNEQFF.

This clonotype was recorded a few times. V is TRBV4-2 and J is TRBJ2-1; D may match TRBD1 or TRBD2 (5 bases each). V lost 2 bases and J lost 5, with 16 bases in between. This CDR3 is 16 amino acids long. Germline lookup yields CDR1 LGHNA and CDR2 YNFKEQ. CDR3 in amino acids: CASSQSEGRADNEQFF. CDR3 DNA: TGTGCCAGCAGCCAATCTGAGGGGCGGGCGGACAATGAGCAGTTCTTC.

This chain links TRBV29-1 with TRBJ1-2, with D maybe TRBD1 (6 bases). This CDR3 has 12 amino acids. CDR1 is SQVTM, CDR2 ANQGSEA, per germline. The V end lost 7 bases, the J end lost 7 bases, and 16 bases lay between the germline ends. The CDR3 nucleotides read TGCAGCGCCGGCGAAGGGGGAGGTGGCTACACCTTC. This translates into CSAGEGGGGYTF.

This clonotype was counted only a few times. The V gene is TRBV20-1, the J gene TRBJ1-1; D may be TRBD1 (6 bases). This CDR3 comprises 13 residues. Trimming removed 6 bases at V and 11 bases at J, with 22 bases between. CDR1 is DFQATT, CDR2 SNEGSKA, per germline (reference sequence). CDR3 protein: CSAVPGTLRGAFF. Written as DNA, the CDR3 is TGCAGTGCAGTACCCGGGACACTCCGAGGGGCTTTCTTT.

DNA for the CDR3: TGTGCCAGCAGTTCCCCGGGACAGGCACCCTACGAGCAGTACTTC. This codes for CASSSPGQAPYEQYF. The gene calls are TRBV6-2 or TRBV6-3 and TRBJ2-7; 8 bases line up with TRBD1. The V gene's germline CDR1 is MNHEY and CDR2 SVGEGT. CDR3 length equals 15 residues. The V gene end was trimmed by 4 bases and the J gene end by 2 bases; junction bases not matched to a gene: 7.

This chain links TRBV20-1 with TRBJ2-1; the match to TRBD2 covers 7 bases. J was trimmed by 9 bases and V by 3 bases; bases with no gene match: 20. Germline V gene lookup returns CDR1 DFQATT and CDR2 SNEGSKA (reference sequence). The CDR3 has 17 amino acids. Here the CDR3 reads CSASDSPGAQIAGEQFF. DNA of the CDR3: TGCAGTGCTAGCGATTCCCCCGGAGCTCAAATAGCGGGTGAGCAGTTCTTC.

Comments on this clonotype: One end of the junction does not line up with germline, which may come from a read error. J is TRBJ1-1 and V is TRBV28, with a tentative D call TRBD1 (6 bases). Germline CDR1 is MDHEN and CDR2 is SYDVKM. CDR3 length: 15 residues. The CDR3 DNA sequence: TGTGCCAGCAAAAAGGACAGCCGGTTGAACACTGGAGCTTTCTTT. It codes for CASKKDSRLNTGAFF.

This clonotype has more than one count but fewer than ten. The chain joins TRBV7-2 to TRBJ2-7, with D perhaps TRBD1 or TRBD2 (6 bases each). The CDR3 has 16 amino acids. Trimming took off 3 bases at V and 0 bases at J, with 15 bases between the two ends. Germline V lookup: CDR1 SGHTA, CDR2 FQGNSA. CDR3 sequence: CASSFSGAGFSYEQYF. The CDR3 nucleotides are TGTGCCAGCAGCTTCTCGGGGGCGGGGTTCTCCTACGAGCAGTACTTC.

The V gene is TRBV27, the J gene TRBJ1-4; maybe TRBD1 (6 bases). The V gene's germline CDR1 is MNHEY and CDR2 SMNVEV (reference sequence). The CDR3 consists of 15 residues. Trimming pared 6 bases from V and 7 bases from J, leaving 18 bases between. CDR3 DNA sequence: TGTGCCAGCAGCCCTAACACAGGGTCGGGTGAAAAACTGTTTTTT. Translation gives CASSPNTGSGEKLFF.

In this sample, this clonotype turned up a few times. The V call is TRBV20-1, the J call TRBJ1-4; possible D gene TRBD1, 5 bases. V lost 6 bases, J lost 7 bases, and 18 bases lay in between. Germline V lookup: CDR1 DFQATT, CDR2 SNEGSKA (reference sequence). The CDR3 covers 14 residues. CDR3 DNA sequence: TGCAGTGCCCGAGAGGAGGGGCTGAGTGAAAAACTGTTTTTT. This sequence encodes CSAREEGLSEKLFF.

The chain recombines TRBV3-1 with TRBJ2-3; 8 bases are a match to TRBD2. This CDR3 has 16 amino acids. J was trimmed by 4 bases and V by 3 bases; bases with no gene match: 9. CDR1 is LGHDT and CDR2 is YNNKEL in the germline V gene (reference sequence). This CDR3 reads CASSQGRGLVSDTQYF. DNA for the CDR3: TGTGCCAGCAGCCAGGGAAGGGGACTAGTTTCAGATACGCAGTATTTT.

The table lists this clonotype with a few counts. J is TRBJ2-3 and V is TRBV2; D is ambiguous. CDR1 SNHLY and CDR2 FYNNEI come from the germline V gene. With 7 bases removed from V and 3 bases from J, the gap between germline ends came to 5 bases. The length of the CDR3 is 11 residues. CDR3 sequence (DNA): TGTGCCAGCAAGGAGACAGATACGCAGTATTTT. Its translation is CASKETDTQYF.

The chain recombines TRBV29-1 with TRBJ2-7; perhaps TRBD2 as D (5 bases). The germline gives CDR1 SQVTM, CDR2 ANQGSEA. Trimming took 6 bases from V and 3 from J, leaving 9 bases between them. The CDR3 has 11 amino acids. CDR3 residues: CSVLSGYEQYF. The CDR3 nucleotides read TGCAGCGTCCTGAGCGGCTACGAGCAGTACTTC.

The table lists this clonotype with a few counts. The chain couples TRBV28 to TRBJ2-7; D not certain. Germline lookup yields CDR1 MDHEN and CDR2 SYDVKM. Trimming shortened V by 4 bases and J by 0 bases, and 10 bases separated the two germline ends. The CDR3 extends over 14 amino acids. CDR3 sequence reads: CASSSDNPSYEQYF. CDR3 nucleotide sequence: TGTGCCAGCAGTTCCGACAATCCCTCCTACGAGCAGTACTTC.

The chain combines TRBV3-1 with TRBJ2-1; D may be TRBD1 (7 bases). V was cut by 3 bases and J by 12 bases, with 15 bases left in between. Per germline, CDR1 LGHDT and CDR2 YNNKEL (reference sequence). The CDR3 covers 13 residues. CDR3 DNA: TGTGCCAGCAGCCAGGTGGAGGGGGCTCGGCAGTTCTTC. Translated: CASSQVEGARQFF.

This sequence joins TRBV9 and TRBJ1-1; D is undetermined. Per germline, CDR1 SGDLS and CDR2 YYNGEE. Deletions cut 0 bases from V and 3 bases from J, with 9 bases between. CDR3 size: 14 residues. Written as DNA, the CDR3 is TGTGCCAGCAGCGTAGCTGAGCGTGACACTGAAGCTTTCTTT. Its protein product is CASSVAERDTEAFF.

The rearrangement joins TRBV2 to TRBJ2-1, with 10 bases that match TRBD2. The ends lost 7 bases at V and 0 bases at J; junction bases unmatched: 15. This CDR3 is built from 19 residues. Germline assignment: CDR1 SNHLY and CDR2 FYNNEI. The CDR3 DNA is TGTGCCAGCACCGAGCGGCTAGCGGGGGTGGGGGGCTCCTACAATGAGCAGTTCTTC. Its translation: CASTERLAGVGGSYNEQFF.

This CDR3 reads CASSAFGTSGGPRETQYF. DNA of the CDR3: TGTGCCAGCAGCGCCTTCGGAACTAGCGGGGGACCTCGGGAGACCCAGTACTTC. This chain joins TRBV9 and TRBJ2-5; 11 bases are shared with TRBD2. CDR3 length: 18 amino acids. The junction had 15 bases not matched to a gene; V was cut back by 3 bases and J by 5 bases. CDR1 is SGDLS, CDR2 YYNGEE, per germline.

V gene TRBV5-1 combines with J gene TRBJ2-3; weak D call: TRBD1 (6 bases). CDR3 length: 15 residues. Germline V gives CDR1 SGHRS, CDR2 YFSETQ. Trimming pared 3 bases from V and 5 bases from J, leaving 16 bases between. The CDR3, as DNA: TGCGCCAGCAGCTCTTCCGGGACAAGGGGAGATACGCAGTATTTT. As protein: CASSSSGTRGDTQYF.

On this clonotype: Given a much more abundant clone one base away, this may be a read error. This rearrangement joins TRBV6-6 to TRBJ2-3; 9 nucleotides line up with TRBD2. J gave up 6 bases and V 5 bases, and 12 bases lay outside the gene matches. Germline loops: CDR1 MNHNY, CDR2 SVGAGI (reference sequence). This CDR3 is 16 amino acids long. The chain's CDR3 is CASSGGGGVKRDTQYF. DNA for the CDR3: TGTGCCAGCAGTGGGGGCGGGGGGGTGAAACGGGATACGCAGTATTTT.

The gene calls are TRBV5-1 and TRBJ2-3, with 8 bases aligning to TRBD1. The V gene end was trimmed by 4 bases and the J gene end by 6 bases; junction bases not matched to a gene: 7. The CDR3 contains 14 residues. Germline-derived CDR1 and CDR2 are SGHRS and YFSETQ. CDR3 bases: TGCGCCAGCAGCCTAGAGGACAGGGCGGATACGCAGTATTTT. It yields the protein CASSLEDRADTQYF.

This chain joins TRBV6-1 and TRBJ1-5; possible D gene TRBD1, 6 bases. The CDR3 loop spans 14 amino acids. V gave up 6 bases and J gave up 0 bases, with 9 bases separating them. CDR1 is MNHNS, CDR2 SASEGT, per germline. The CDR3 region is CASRRGISNQPQHF. CDR3 coding DNA: TGTGCCAGCAGAAGGGGGATTAGCAATCAGCCCCAGCATTTT.

The V gene is TRBV28, the J gene TRBJ2-1; 9 bases are shared with TRBD2. The J call may be in error: the DNA end matches TRBJ2-7 better. This CDR3 has 15 amino acids. Germline CDR1 and CDR2: MDHEN and SYDVKM. CDR3 region: CASSPSGKGYNEQYF. The CDR3 DNA is TGTGCCAGCAGCCCTAGCGGGAAAGGGTACAATGAGCAGTACTTC.

This clonotype has only one observation. This sequence joins TRBV7-6 and TRBJ2-7; D uncertain. V lost 6 bases to trimming and J lost 4 bases, with 16 bases between them. Germline V gene sequence: CDR1 SGHVS, CDR2 FNYEAQ. The CDR3 has 14 residues. This chain's CDR3 is CASSSDSLGYEQYF. The CDR3 coding sequence is TGTGCCAGCAGTTCCGACTCCCTCGGGTACGAGCAGTACTTC.

The V gene is TRBV12-3 or TRBV12-4, the J gene TRBJ2-3, with 14 bases identical to TRBD2. The CDR3 is 18 residues long. The J segment lost 0 bases and the V segment lost 5 bases, leaving 7 bases of the junction unmatched. DNA of the CDR3: TGTGCCAGCAGTCTAGGACTAGCGGGGGGCGCTAGCACAGATACGCAGTATTTT. Translating gives CASSLGLAGGASTDTQYF.

This clonotype was picked up a small number of times. V and J are TRBV3-1 and TRBJ2-4; 13 positions agree with TRBD2. Near its end, the DNA agrees better with TRBJ2-7, so the J call may be wrong. Germline V gives CDR1 LGHDT, CDR2 YNNKEL (reference sequence). The CDR3 has 17 amino acids. CDR3 amino acids: CASSHRTSGGTNYEQYF. The CDR3 DNA reads as TGTGCCAGCAGCCACAGGACTAGCGGGGGAACCAACTACGAGCAGTACTTC.

CDR3 loop: CAISELPKAGAKLYEQYF. The CDR3, as DNA: TGTGCCATCAGTGAGTTACCTAAAGCGGGGGCGAAACTATACGAGCAGTACTTC. V gene TRBV10-3 combines with J gene TRBJ2-5; 8 nucleotides align to TRBD2. The closer fit of TRBJ2-7 to the DNA end suggests the J call may be wrong. Germline V gene data show CDR1 as ENHRY and CDR2 as SYGVKD. This CDR3 is built from 18 residues.

The chain recombines TRBV4-1 with TRBJ2-3; 15 nucleotides agree with TRBD2. V was clipped by 0 bases and J by 0 bases; unmatched bases: 7. This CDR3 is 20 amino acids long. Germline V gene sequence: CDR1 MGHRA, CDR2 YSYEKL. CDR3 amino acids: CASSQDTGLAGGPSTDTQYF. CDR3 in DNA: TGCGCCAGCAGCCAAGATACGGGACTAGCGGGGGGCCCCAGCACAGATACGCAGTATTTT.

The rearrangement joins TRBV25-1 to TRBJ1-1; tentative D call: TRBD1 (5 bases). V was shortened by 5 bases and J by 0 bases, with 7 bases between the two germline ends. The CDR3 totals 13 residues. The germline V gene encodes CDR1 MGHDK and CDR2 SYGVNS. In nucleotides, the CDR3 is TGTGCCAGCAGTTGGACAATGAACACTGAAGCTTTCTTT. Protein: CASSWTMNTEAFF.

V is TRBV20-1 and J is TRBJ1-2; TRBD1 agrees at 8 bases. V lost 0 bases to trimming and J lost 5 bases; unmatched junction nucleotides: 8. Germline V CDR1 and CDR2: DFQATT, SNEGSKA (reference sequence). There are 15 residues in the CDR3. For the CDR3, the DNA is TGCAGTGCTAGAGATCGGGTGACAGGGGATTATGGCTACACCTTC. It is translated as CSARDRVTGDYGYTF.